The clone carrying this TCR beta chain was recorded many times. The antigen is unknown. The data derive from a study of T cell repertoires in cytomegalovirus infection. Study in general: From public TCR beta signatures came an indication of both CMV infection and matching HLA type.

The CDR3 has 13 residues. V gave up 5 bases and J gave up 8 bases; unmatched junction bases: 7. Per the germline V gene, CDR1 is SGHAT and CDR2 is FQDESV (reference sequence). The study's findings and limits: In two of eight donors, the top clonotype was HLA-C-restricted CMV-specific.

MiXCR, run by TCRdb on the reads, gives a single entry per CDR3 protein. This sample yields 300,000 to 450,000 distinct CDR3 sequences, of which 15% to 20% are seen a single time; around 8.6% belongs to the top ten. This receptor was identified in a human donor in good health (CMV status not recorded). Some clones in this sample may be carry-over from other donors' samples. What was sequenced was PBMCs. This chain connects TRBV11-1 to TRBJ1-2, with 8 bases lining up with TRBD1. This chain's CDR3 is CASSLAGGLGYTF. The CDR3 DNA sequence: TGTGCCAGCAGCCTCGCAGGGGGCTTAGGCTACACCTTC.